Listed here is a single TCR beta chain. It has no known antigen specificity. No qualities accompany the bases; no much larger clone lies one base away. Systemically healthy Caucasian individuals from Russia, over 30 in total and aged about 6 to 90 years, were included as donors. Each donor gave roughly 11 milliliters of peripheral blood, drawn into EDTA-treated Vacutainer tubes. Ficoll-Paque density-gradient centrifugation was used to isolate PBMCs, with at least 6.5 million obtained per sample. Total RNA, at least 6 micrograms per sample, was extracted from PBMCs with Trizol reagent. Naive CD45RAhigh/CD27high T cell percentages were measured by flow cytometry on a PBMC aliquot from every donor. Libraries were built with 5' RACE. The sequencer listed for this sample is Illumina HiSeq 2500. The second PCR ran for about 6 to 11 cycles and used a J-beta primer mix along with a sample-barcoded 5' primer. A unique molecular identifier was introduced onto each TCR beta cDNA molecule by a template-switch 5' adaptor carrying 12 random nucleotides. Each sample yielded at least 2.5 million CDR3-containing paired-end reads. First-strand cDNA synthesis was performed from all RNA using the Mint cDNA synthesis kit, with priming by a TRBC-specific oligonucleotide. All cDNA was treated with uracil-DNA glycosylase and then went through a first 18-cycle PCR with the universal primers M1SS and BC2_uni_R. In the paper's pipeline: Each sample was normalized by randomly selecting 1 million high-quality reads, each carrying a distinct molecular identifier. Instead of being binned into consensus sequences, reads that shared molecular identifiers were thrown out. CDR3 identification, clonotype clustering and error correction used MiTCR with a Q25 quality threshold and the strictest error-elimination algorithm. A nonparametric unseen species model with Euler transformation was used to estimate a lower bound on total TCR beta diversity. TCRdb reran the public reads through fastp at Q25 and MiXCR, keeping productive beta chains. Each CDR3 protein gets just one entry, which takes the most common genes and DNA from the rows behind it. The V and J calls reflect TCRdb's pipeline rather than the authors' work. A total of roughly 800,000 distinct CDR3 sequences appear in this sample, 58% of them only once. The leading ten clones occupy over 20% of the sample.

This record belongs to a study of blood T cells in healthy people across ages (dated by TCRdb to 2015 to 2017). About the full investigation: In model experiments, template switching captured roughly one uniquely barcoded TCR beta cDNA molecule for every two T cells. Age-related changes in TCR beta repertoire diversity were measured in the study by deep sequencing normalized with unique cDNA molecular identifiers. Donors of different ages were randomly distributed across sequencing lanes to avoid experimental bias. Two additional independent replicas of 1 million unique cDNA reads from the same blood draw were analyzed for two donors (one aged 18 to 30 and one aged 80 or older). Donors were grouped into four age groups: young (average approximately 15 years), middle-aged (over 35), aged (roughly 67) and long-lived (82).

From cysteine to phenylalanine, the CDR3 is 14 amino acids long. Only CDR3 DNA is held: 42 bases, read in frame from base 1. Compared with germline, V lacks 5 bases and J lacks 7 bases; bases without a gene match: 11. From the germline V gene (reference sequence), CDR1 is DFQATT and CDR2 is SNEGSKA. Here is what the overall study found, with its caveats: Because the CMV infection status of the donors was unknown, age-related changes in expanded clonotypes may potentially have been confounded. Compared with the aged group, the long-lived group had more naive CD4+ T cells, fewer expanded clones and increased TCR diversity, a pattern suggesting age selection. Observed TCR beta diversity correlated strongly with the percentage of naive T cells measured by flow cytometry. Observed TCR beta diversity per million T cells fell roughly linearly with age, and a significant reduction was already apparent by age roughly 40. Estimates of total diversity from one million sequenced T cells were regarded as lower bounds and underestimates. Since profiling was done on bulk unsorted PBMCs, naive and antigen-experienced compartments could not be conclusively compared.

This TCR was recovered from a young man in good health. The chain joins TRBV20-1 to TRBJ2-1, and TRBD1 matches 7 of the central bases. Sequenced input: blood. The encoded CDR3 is CSAADRVQSNEQFF. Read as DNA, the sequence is TGCAGTGCTGCCGACAGGGTACAGAGTAATGAGCAGTTCTTC.